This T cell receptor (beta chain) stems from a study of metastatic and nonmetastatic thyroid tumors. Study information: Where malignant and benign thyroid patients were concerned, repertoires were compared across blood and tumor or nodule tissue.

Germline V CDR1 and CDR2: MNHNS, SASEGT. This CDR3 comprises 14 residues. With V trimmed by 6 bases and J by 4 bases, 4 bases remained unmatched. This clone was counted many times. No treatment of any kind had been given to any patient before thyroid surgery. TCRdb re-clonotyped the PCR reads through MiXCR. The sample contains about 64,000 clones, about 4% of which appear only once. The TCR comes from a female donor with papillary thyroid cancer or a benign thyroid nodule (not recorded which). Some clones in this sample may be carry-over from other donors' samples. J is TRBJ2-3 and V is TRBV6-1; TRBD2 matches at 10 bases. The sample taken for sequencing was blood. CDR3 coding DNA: TGTGCCAGCAGGGCAGCGGGAGGGGCAGATACGCAGTATTTT. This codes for CASRAAGGADTQYF.